Shown below are 27 T cell receptor beta chains from a single sample sequenced in a study of blood T cell repertoires in COVID-19. TCRdb's table, derived via immunoSEQ multiplex PCR, lists solely in-frame clones and lacks some. The profile covers 470,000 or so clones, with around 88% appearing a single time and roughly 4.3% taken by the ten largest. Source material: peripheral blood. The receptors shown here come from a woman in her 30s with acute or convalescent COVID-19.

This chain links TRBV27 with TRBJ2-3, with 11 bases lining up with TRBD2. V dropped 2 bases and J dropped 2; count of bases not matched to a gene: 9. The CDR3 runs 18 residues. Per germline, CDR1 MNHEY and CDR2 SMNVEV (reference sequence). CDR3 in amino acids: CASSLKRLAGGYTDTQYF. DNA for the CDR3: TGTGCCAGCAGTTTAAAGAGGCTAGCGGGGGGATACACAGATACGCAGTATTTT.

Here the CDR3 DNA reads TGCGCCAGCAGTGATCGGGACCAAGAGACCCAGTACTTC. It specifies CASSDRDQETQYF. This chain joins TRBV10-1 and TRBJ2-5; D remains unclear. CDR1 is WNHNN and CDR2 is SYGVQD in the germline V gene (reference sequence). The CDR3 runs to 13 residues. V was pared by 3 bases and J by 0 bases, with 5 bases between.

The rearrangement joins TRBV27 to TRBJ2-1, with 8 positions matching TRBD2. V was clipped by 8 bases and J by 4 bases; unmatched bases: 10. The CDR3 totals 15 residues. CDR1 and CDR2 (germline): MNHEY, SMNVEV (reference sequence). The CDR3 is CASRAGGGPYNEQFF. Written as DNA, the CDR3 is TGTGCCAGCCGGGCGGGCGGGGGGCCTTACAATGAGCAGTTCTTC.

This clone has more than one count but fewer than ten. V is TRBV29-1 and J is TRBJ2-1; D is perhaps TRBD2 (5 bases). V was shortened by 4 bases and J by 6 bases, with 16 bases between the two germline ends. Germline loops: CDR1 SQVTM, CDR2 ANQGSEA. This CDR3 has 14 residues. CDR3 residues: CSVVGPGNANEQFF. The CDR3 region has the DNA TGCAGCGTTGTTGGGCCGGGGAACGCCAATGAGCAGTTCTTC.

The chain is built from TRBV12-3 or TRBV12-4 and TRBJ1-2; 8 nucleotides agree with TRBD1. Germline trimming cut 4 bases from V and 7 bases from J; bases unmatched to any gene: 5. The length of the CDR3 is 13 residues. The CDR3 coding sequence is TGTGCCAGCAGTTCCCGGACAGGGTCTGGCTACACCTTC. Protein: CASSSRTGSGYTF.

V usage is TRBV28 and J usage is TRBJ2-7; D gene ambiguous. This CDR3 has 14 residues. Deletions cut 0 bases from V and 3 bases from J, with 9 bases between. The germline V gene has CDR1 MDHEN and CDR2 SYDVKM. For the CDR3, the DNA is TGTGCCAGCAGTTTATGGCAGGTGGGCTACGAGCAGTACTTC. Residues: CASSLWQVGYEQYF.

This clone was detected only a few times. The CDR3 loop reads CASRAGGFGNTIYF. The CDR3 DNA follows: TGTGCCAGCAGAGCAGGGGGCTTCGGAAACACCATATATTTT. This chain uses TRBV28 with TRBJ1-3; 8 bases align to TRBD1. V lost 6 bases, J lost 4 bases, and 5 bases stayed unmatched. This CDR3 comprises 14 residues. The germline CDR1 and CDR2 sequences are MDHEN and SYDVKM.

The V and J genes are TRBV7-2 and TRBJ2-7; TRBD1 is a possible D gene (6 bases). The V and J ends lost 5 bases and 3 bases respectively, with 14 bases between them. Germline values: CDR1 SGHTA, CDR2 FQGNSA. The CDR3 is 14 amino acids. CDR3 DNA: TGTGCCAGCAGCCCCTTCAGGGGACACTACGAGCAGTACTTC. Its translation: CASSPFRGHYEQYF.

The chain carries TRBV4-1 and TRBJ2-3; weak D call: TRBD2 (7 bases). Germline CDR1 is MGHRA and CDR2 is YSYEKL. This CDR3 is 19 amino acids long. Trimming shortened V by 3 bases and J by 0 bases, and 22 bases separated the two germline ends. This CDR3 reads CASSHPAPAGAASTDTQYF. CDR3 sequence (DNA): TGCGCCAGCAGCCATCCCGCCCCCGCGGGGGCCGCTAGCACAGATACGCAGTATTTT.

This CDR3 is CASSYRGTYEQYF. For the CDR3, the DNA is TGTGCCAGCAGTTACCGGGGAACCTACGAGCAGTACTTC. V is TRBV6-6 and J is TRBJ2-7, with a possible D match to TRBD2 (5 bases). The V gene's germline CDR1 is MNHNY and CDR2 SVGAGI (reference sequence). The CDR3 has 13 amino acids. The V end was cut by 2 bases, the J end by 2 bases, with 7 bases between.

For the CDR3, the DNA is TGTGCCAGCAGGACAGGGCCTGGGGCCAACGTCCTGACTTTC. It yields the protein CASRTGPGANVLTF. J is TRBJ2-6 and V is TRBV5-6; TRBD1 matches at 7 bases. Trimming at V came to 5 bases and at J to 2 bases, leaving 1 base not matched to a gene. The CDR3 has 14 amino acids. Germline values: CDR1 SGHDT, CDR2 YYEEEE.

The chain joins TRBV27 to TRBJ2-7; 8 bases are a match to TRBD1. The CDR3 extends over 13 amino acids. V lost 8 bases to trimming and J lost 2 bases; unmatched junction nucleotides: 5. CDR1 and CDR2 from the germline V gene are MNHEY and SMNVEV (reference sequence). The CDR3: CASALTGAYEQYF. The CDR3 DNA is TGTGCCAGCGCCCTGACAGGGGCCTACGAGCAGTACTTC.

This rearrangement joins TRBV24-1 to TRBJ1-3, with D possibly being TRBD1 (5 bases). The CDR3 is 14 residues long. Germline V gene data show CDR1 as KGHDR and CDR2 as SFDVKD. Trimming stripped 6 bases from V and 3 bases from J, with 11 bases between. This CDR3 reads CATSPGGNGNTIYF. The CDR3 coding sequence is TGTGCCACCAGTCCGGGGGGGAATGGAAACACCATATATTTT.

The chain recombines TRBV29-1 with TRBJ2-7; 8 bases fit TRBD2. There are 13 residues in the CDR3. Germline CDR1 is SQVTM and CDR2 is ANQGSEA. The V segment lost 4 bases and the J segment 4 bases; nucleotides outside the gene matches: 6. The CDR3 protein is CSVGVAGPYEQYF. The DNA of the CDR3 is TGCAGCGTTGGAGTAGCGGGGCCTTACGAGCAGTACTTC.

The CDR3 sequence is CASSEPRQGNQPQHF. CDR3 in DNA: TGTGCCAGCAGTGAACCCAGACAGGGCAATCAGCCCCAGCATTTT. The chain links TRBV6-1 to TRBJ1-5; tentative D call: TRBD1 (6 bases). The CDR3 runs 15 residues. V dropped 2 bases and J dropped 2 bases, with 10 bases sitting between them. CDR1 and CDR2 (germline): MNHNS, SASEGT.

The chain couples TRBV6-5 to TRBJ1-1; no firm D call. Germline CDR1 is MNHEY and CDR2 is SVGAGI. Trimming took off 8 bases at V and 6 bases at J, with 10 bases between the two ends. There are 11 residues in the CDR3. CDR3 amino acids: CASPFGAEAFF. CDR3 nucleotide sequence: TGTGCCAGCCCGTTCGGGGCTGAAGCTTTCTTT.

The gene calls are TRBV5-1 and TRBJ2-5; 7 positions match TRBD1. Germline loops: CDR1 SGHRS, CDR2 YFSETQ. V lost 1 base to trimming and J lost 2 bases; unmatched junction nucleotides: 2. The CDR3 loop spans 14 amino acids. CDR3 protein: CASSLNRGQETQYF. The CDR3 nucleotides read TGCGCCAGCAGCTTGAACAGGGGACAAGAGACCCAGTACTTC.

The chain carries TRBV11-2 and TRBJ1-6; the D is unclear. This CDR3 comprises 15 residues. The V end was cut by 0 bases, the J end by 3 bases, with 6 bases between. Germline V gene lookup returns CDR1 SGHAT and CDR2 FQNNGV. The CDR3 region is CASSLDSSYNSPLHF. The CDR3 DNA reads TGTGCCAGCAGCTTAGATAGCAGCTATAATTCACCCCTCCACTTT.

The chain is built from TRBV9 and TRBJ2-1; TRBD1 matches 10 bases. With 3 bases clipped from V and 8 bases from J, the junction kept 5 bases outside the gene matches. The CDR3 contains 14 residues. Germline V lookup: CDR1 SGDLS, CDR2 YYNGEE. The CDR3 here is CASSGGQGGDEQFF. CDR3 coding DNA: TGTGCCAGCAGCGGTGGACAGGGGGGAGATGAGCAGTTCTTC.

The chain recombines TRBV27 with TRBJ2-7; D is undetermined. Germline CDR1 and CDR2: MNHEY and SMNVEV (reference sequence). Trimming shortened V by 4 bases and J by 4 bases, and 14 bases separated the two germline ends. This CDR3 is built from 14 residues. CDR3 nucleotides: TGTGCCAGCAGTTCCCCACTACGATCTTACGAGCAGTACTTC. It is translated as CASSSPLRSYEQYF.

This clone occurred a few times. The chain carries TRBV2 and TRBJ2-6; D is possibly TRBD1 (5 bases). The CDR3 consists of 16 residues. CDR1 and CDR2 from the germline V gene are SNHLY and FYNNEI. The V gene lost 4 bases and the J gene lost 0 bases, with 10 bases spanning the gap. CDR3 residues: CASSGGAHSGANVLTF. CDR3 nucleotides: TGTGCCAGCAGTGGTGGGGCTCACTCTGGGGCCAACGTCCTGACTTTC.

The chain has TRBV3-1 (or the pseudogene TRBV3-2) and TRBJ2-2, with a weak D call TRBD2 (5 bases). The germline V gene encodes CDR1 LGHDT and CDR2 YNNKEL (reference sequence). The CDR3 runs to 13 residues. Trimming took off 4 bases at V and 6 bases at J, with 9 bases between the two ends. As DNA, the CDR3 is TGTGCCAGCAGCCTACGCGGGTCCGGGGAGCTGTTTTTT. Translated: CASSLRGSGELFF.

This clone was seen more than once but under ten times. The V call is TRBV28, the J call TRBJ2-5; 8 nucleotides agree with TRBD2. The ends lost 5 bases at V and 5 bases at J; junction bases unmatched: 13. CDR1 and CDR2 from the germline V gene are MDHEN and SYDVKM. CDR3 length: 16 residues. Written as DNA, the CDR3 is TGTGCCAGCAGTCTATACTCAGGGGCGGGAGGTGAGACCCAGTACTTC. It yields the protein CASSLYSGAGGETQYF.

The J gene is TRBJ2-7, the V gene TRBV6-1; a weak D match, TRBD1 (5 bases). Trimming took off 3 bases at V and 3 bases at J, with 15 bases between the two ends. The CDR3 is 15 amino acids. Germline V gene lookup returns CDR1 MNHNS and CDR2 SASEGT. The CDR3 DNA is TGTGCCAGCAGTGACCAGGGTTCTTGGTTCTACGAGCAGTACTTC. Residues: CASSDQGSWFYEQYF.

Concerning this clone itself: The sample carries other DNA sequences with the same CDR3. The J gene is TRBJ1-5, the V gene TRBV10-2, with D perhaps matching TRBD1 (5 bases). Germline assignment: CDR1 WSHSY and CDR2 SAAADI. With 3 bases removed from V and 5 bases from J, the gap between germline ends came to 8 bases. The CDR3 runs 13 residues. CDR3 bases: TGCGCCAGCAGTGAACGGGGGGATCAGCCCCAGCATTTT. Its protein is CASSERGDQPQHF.

V gene TRBV2 combines with J gene TRBJ1-2, with a tentative D call TRBD1 (6 bases). CDR3 size: 16 residues. Trimming took off 4 bases at V and 0 bases at J, with 15 bases between the two ends. Per germline, CDR1 SNHLY and CDR2 FYNNEI. In DNA form, the CDR3 reads TGTGCCAGCAGTGCCCTTACAGGGTCACCTAACTATGGCTACACCTTC. It specifies CASSALTGSPNYGYTF.

Concerning this clone: Other DNA sequences in this sample translate to the same CDR3. The chain employs TRBV9 and TRBJ2-2; a possible D gene is TRBD2 (6 bases). The CDR3 has 14 residues. Germline-derived CDR1 and CDR2 are SGDLS and YYNGEE. Trimming cost V 4 bases and J 1 base, with 8 bases left between them. CDR3 DNA sequence: TGTGCCAGCAGCTCCGGGGGGAACACCGGGGAGCTGTTTTTT. Translated: CASSSGGNTGELFF.